This entry lists 21 T cell receptor beta chains sequenced from one sample in a study of T cells in Graves' hyperthyroidism and ophthalmopathy. The CDR3 regions of TCR beta were amplified from RNA transcripts. The HTBI primer set drove a first-round RT-PCR of the TCR CDR3. In TCRdb, the multiplex PCR reads were re-called with MiXCR into one record per CDR3 protein. Among a few hundred thousand distinct CDR3 sequences listed, approximately 13% were seen once. The sequenced material came from blood. All receptors come from a woman aged 18-29 years with Graves' hyperthyroidism.

About this clonotype itself: This may be a read error: a much more frequent sequence differs by one nucleotide. The V gene is TRBV6-1, the J gene TRBJ2-5; 12 bases align to TRBD2. Unmatched junction bases numbered 6, after V lost 2 bases and J lost 2 bases. The CDR3 length is 17 residues. Germline V gene lookup returns CDR1 MNHNS and CDR2 SASEGT. In nucleotides, the CDR3 is TGTGCCAGCAGTGAACGACGACTAGCGGGAGTACAAGAGACCCAGTACTTC. This codes for CASSERRLAGVQETQYF.

This clonotype was observed a few times. The genes are TRBV4-3 and TRBJ2-1; D possibly matches TRBD1 or TRBD2 (5 bases each). This CDR3 is built from 17 residues. Trimming left V 0 bases short and J 7 bases short, with 19 bases between. The germline CDR1 and CDR2 sequences are LGHNA and YSLEER. The CDR3 nucleotides read TGCGCCAGCAGCCAAGATTTTTTCGGGACCCGAGGTAATGAGCAGTTCTTC. It encodes CASSQDFFGTRGNEQFF.

There are a few counts of this clonotype. The chain uses TRBV27 and TRBJ2-3; D might be TRBD2 (6 bases). CDR1 is MNHEY, CDR2 SMNVEV, per germline (reference sequence). The CDR3 runs 14 residues. The V gene lost 5 bases and the J gene lost 6 bases, with 15 bases spanning the gap. CDR3 bases: TGTGCCAGCAGTCTAGGGACTCCCGCGGATACGCAGTATTTT. It codes for CASSLGTPADTQYF.

This sequence joins TRBV6-1 and TRBJ2-2; D is unresolved. This CDR3 has 13 amino acids. Germline V gene sequence: CDR1 MNHNS, CDR2 SASEGT. V dropped 0 bases and J dropped 9 bases, with 8 bases sitting between them. This CDR3 reads CASSEAGRRELFF. CDR3 sequence (DNA): TGTGCCAGCAGTGAAGCCGGAAGGAGGGAGCTGTTTTTT.

This clonotype was found once. J is TRBJ2-1 and V is TRBV20-1; 9 positions match TRBD2. The CDR3 sequence is 14 residues long. V shed 3 bases and J 6 bases; nucleotides not matched to a gene: 6. Germline V gene sequence: CDR1 DFQATT, CDR2 SNEGSKA (reference sequence). Here the CDR3 reads CSASSGRTLNEQFF. The CDR3 DNA sequence: TGCAGTGCTAGTAGCGGGAGAACCCTCAATGAGCAGTTCTTC.

This chain links TRBV7-9 with TRBJ1-2; tentative D call: TRBD1 (6 bases). The CDR3 spans 14 residues. CDR1 is SEHNR, CDR2 FQNEAQ, per germline (reference sequence). Trimming took 5 bases from V and 3 from J, leaving 13 bases between them. The CDR3 here is CASSLRRTDYGYTF. The CDR3 bases are TGTGCCAGCAGCCTACGCCGGACAGACTATGGCTACACCTTC.

In this sample, this clonotype turned up many times. The chain has TRBV28 and TRBJ1-2; D remains unclear. The germline CDR1 and CDR2 sequences are MDHEN and SYDVKM. The CDR3 is 13 amino acids. V was cut by 5 bases and J by 13 bases, with 20 bases left in between. CDR3 sequence (DNA): TGTGCCAGCAGTCCCCCGACCCCCCCACGTAGCACCTTC. This codes for CASSPPTPPRSTF.

In this sample, this clonotype turned up many times. The J gene is TRBJ2-5, the V gene TRBV28; D unclear. The CDR3 loop spans 13 amino acids. V dropped 6 bases and J dropped 2 bases, with 10 bases sitting between them. The germline V gene encodes CDR1 MDHEN and CDR2 SYDVKM. The CDR3 reads CASSDATQETQYF. CDR3 nucleotide sequence: TGTGCCAGCAGCGACGCGACTCAAGAGACCCAGTACTTC. The whole variable domain, remainder taken from reference TRBV28 and TRBJ2-5, is DVKVTQSSRYLVKRTGEKVFLECVQDMDHENMFWYRQDPGLGLRLIYFSYDVKMKEKGDIPEGYSVSREKKERFSLILESASTNQTSMYLCASSDATQETQYFGPGTRLLVL.

The rearrangement uses TRBV30 and TRBJ2-7; D perhaps matches TRBD2 (5 bases). There are 10 residues in the CDR3. Germline CDR1 GTSNPN, CDR2 SVGIG (reference sequence). V lost 5 bases to trimming and J lost 6 bases, with 8 bases between them. The CDR3 coding sequence is TGTGCCTGGGGTCGGGGCGAGCAGTACTTC. Residues: CAWGRGEQYF. Variable domain in full (rest from reference TRBV30 and TRBJ2-7): SQTIHQWPATLVQPVGSPLSLECTVEGTSNPNLYWYRQAAGRGLQLLFYSVGIGQISSEVPQNLSASRPQDRQFILSSKKLLLSDSGFYLCAWGRGEQYFGPGTRLTVT.

This clonotype came up many times. This chain links TRBV28 with TRBJ1-5; unclear D gene. V was pared by 6 bases and J by 0 bases, with 12 bases between. The germline V gene has CDR1 MDHEN and CDR2 SYDVKM. There are 15 residues in the CDR3. CDR3 in DNA: TGTGCCAGCAGCCTAGGTAGGGTTAGCAATCAGCCCCAGCATTTT. It codes for CASSLGRVSNQPQHF.

This chain uses TRBV12-5 with TRBJ1-3, with D hard to call. With 7 bases removed from V and 4 bases from J, the gap between germline ends came to 11 bases. The germline V gene has CDR1 LGHNT and CDR2 FRNRAP. CDR3 length: 13 residues. In DNA, the CDR3 is TGTGCTAGTGCTCTGCAATTCGGAAACACCATATATTTT. Protein product: CASALQFGNTIYF.

At least ten counts were recorded for this clonotype. The CDR3 sequence: CASQIKNTEAFF. The CDR3 DNA sequence: TGTGCCAGCCAAATCAAGAACACTGAAGCTTTCTTT. The genes are TRBV28 and TRBJ1-1; D is ambiguous. V shed 8 bases and J shed 1 base, with 8 bases lying between them. The CDR3 extends over 12 amino acids. From germline, CDR1 is MDHEN and CDR2 SYDVKM.

This clonotype was counted between two and nine times. The chain employs TRBV7-8 and TRBJ1-1; the D gene is possibly TRBD1 (6 bases). The CDR3 runs to 15 residues. Germline-derived CDR1 and CDR2 are SGHVS and FQNEAQ. V was pared by 0 bases and J by 5 bases, with 13 bases between. CDR3 loop: CASSLAPGAGTEAFF. The CDR3 DNA is TGTGCCAGCAGCTTAGCCCCAGGGGCAGGGACTGAAGCTTTCTTT.

This clonotype was seen ten or more times. This chain links TRBV20-1 with TRBJ2-5; TRBD1 is a possible D gene (6 bases). Trimming cost V 3 bases and J 1 base, with 21 bases left between them. The CDR3 consists of 17 residues. Per the germline V gene, CDR1 is DFQATT and CDR2 is SNEGSKA (reference sequence). In DNA form, the CDR3 reads TGCAGTGCTAGTCCTAAGACAGGCGTACCACTCCAAGAGACCCAGTACTTC. This encodes CSASPKTGVPLQETQYF.

There are many counts of this clonotype. This chain joins TRBV7-6 and TRBJ2-2; D gene ambiguous. Trimming removed 1 base at V and 2 bases at J, with 11 bases between. Germline CDR1 SGHVS, CDR2 FNYEAQ. The CDR3 length is 16 residues. The CDR3 sequence is CASSLGGDDNTGELFF. The CDR3, as DNA: TGTGCCAGCAGCTTAGGTGGTGATGATAACACCGGGGAGCTGTTTTTT.

The chain uses TRBV3-1 and TRBJ1-6; D ambiguous. This CDR3 spans 14 amino acids. V lost 1 base to trimming and J lost 7 bases, with 8 bases between them. The V gene's germline CDR1 is LGHDT and CDR2 YNNKEL (reference sequence). In DNA, the CDR3 is TGTGCCAGCAGCCAAGGTGTATCCAATTCACCCCTCCACTTT. Translating it yields CASSQGVSNSPLHF.

This clonotype showed up just a few times. V usage is TRBV5-1 and J usage is TRBJ2-7; D gene ambiguous. Germline CDR1 and CDR2: SGHRS and YFSETQ. The CDR3 contains 15 residues. Trimming shortened V by 4 bases and J by 0 bases, and 14 bases separated the two germline ends. The CDR3 loop reads CASSHGDRDSYEQYF. CDR3 nucleotide sequence: TGCGCCAGCAGCCATGGCGATAGGGACTCCTACGAGCAGTACTTC.

The sample holds a few counts of this clonotype. The chain carries TRBV20-1 and TRBJ1-6, with 7 positions matching TRBD1. The CDR3 spans 13 residues. The ends lost 8 bases at V and 8 bases at J; junction bases unmatched: 9. Germline V lookup: CDR1 DFQATT, CDR2 SNEGSKA (reference sequence). CDR3 DNA: TGCAGTTATGGCGGACAGGCTGATTCACCCCTCCACTTT. This gives the protein CSYGGQADSPLHF.

The CDR3 loop reads CASSVALRGSYNEQFF. CDR3 DNA: TGTGCCAGCAGCGTAGCCTTGCGGGGTTCCTACAATGAGCAGTTCTTC. The rearrangement joins TRBV9 to TRBJ2-1; TRBD2 is a possible D gene (6 bases). Germline loops: CDR1 SGDLS, CDR2 YYNGEE. The CDR3 covers 16 residues. The V and J ends lost 0 bases and 1 base respectively, with 11 bases between them.

The sample holds a few counts of this clonotype. V and J are TRBV12-3 or TRBV12-4 and TRBJ2-4, with a possible D match to TRBD2 (5 bases). The CDR3 loop spans 13 amino acids. V lost 6 bases and J 6 bases, leaving 12 bases between the germline ends. CDR3 sequence (DNA): TGTGCCAGCAGAGCGGCGGTGACAAACATTCAGTACTTC. This encodes CASRAAVTNIQYF.

CDR3 residues: CASSPQVLLTEQYF. The CDR3 DNA reads as TGTGCCAGCAGCCCACAGGTGCTTCTTACAGAGCAGTACTTC. The chain joins TRBV28 to TRBJ2-7; TRBD1 might be the D (5 bases). This CDR3 spans 14 amino acids. The germline V and J ends were trimmed by 6 bases and 7 bases, with 19 bases remaining between them. Looked up from germline, CDR1 is MDHEN and CDR2 is SYDVKM.